This T cell receptor (beta chain) was obtained from a study of cytomegalovirus exposure and HLA in healthy donors. Study-wide findings and caveats: The authors considered a cluster of highly shared sequence variants likely to be a sequencing artifact. Most subjects had HLA-A and HLA-B alleles reportedly predicted accurately by TCR beta sequences.

The CDR3 has 15 amino acids. CDR1 is SGHTA, CDR2 FQGTGA, per germline. V was clipped by 5 bases and J by 3 bases, with 15 bases between them. As concerns this clone: What it binds is unknown.

The PCR contained 60 Vbeta and 13 Jbeta primers. Original handling: In a later analysis, the count reached 80 million or so unique TCR beta chains, with around 11 million shared. The data were produced by immunoSEQ multiplex PCR, yet TCRdb's version contains in-frame clones alone and is incomplete. The V and J calls and clone size come from that table; D and trimming were worked out from the DNA. Here the sample table reports about 88,000 clones. The source material was PBMCs. V gene TRBV7-3 combines with J gene TRBJ2-3; D may be TRBD2 (6 bases). The clonotype was recovered from a girl aged 5-17 years in good health and CMV-seropositive. The DNA for the CDR3 is TGTGCCAGCAGCCCAAACGGGGGTTGGACAGATACGCAGTATTTT. Translation gives CASSPNGGWTDTQYF.